These 32 T cell receptor beta chains share one sample of origin, sequenced in a study of blood T cell repertoires in COVID-19. Some clones are missing from TCRdb's copy, which holds only in-frame ones; the method was immunoSEQ multiplex PCR. The sample carries under 50,000 clones, more than 70% recorded once. Material: peripheral blood. Receptor source: a man aged 45-60 years with active COVID-19.

The sample holds a few counts of this clone. The chain is built from TRBV28 and TRBJ2-7, with D possibly being TRBD1 (5 bases). The germline CDR1 and CDR2 sequences are MDHEN and SYDVKM. This CDR3 is 14 amino acids long. The ends were cut back, 5 bases at V and 6 bases at J, with 17 bases in the middle. In DNA, the CDR3 is TGTGCCAGCAGTCCCCAGGGTCGGCGGAGCGAGCAGTACTTC. It yields the protein CASSPQGRRSEQYF.

The V call is TRBV28, the J call TRBJ2-5; TRBD1 matches 8 bases. J lost 1 base, V lost 9 bases, and 10 bases had no gene match. This CDR3 is 15 amino acids long. The germline gives CDR1 MDHEN, CDR2 SYDVKM. The DNA of the CDR3 is TGTGCCAGTCTTCAGACAGGGGTTGGCCAAGAGACCCAGTACTTC. Translating gives CASLQTGVGQETQYF.

The chain uses TRBV7-6 and TRBJ1-2; no firm D call. The ends were cut back, 1 base at V and 0 bases at J, with 9 bases in the middle. This CDR3 spans 15 amino acids. Germline V lookup: CDR1 SGHVS, CDR2 FNYEAQ. DNA of the CDR3: TGTGCCAGCAGCTTAGACATCCGAACTAACTATGGCTACACCTTC. Protein product: CASSLDIRTNYGYTF.

The chain links TRBV7-9 to TRBJ1-2; maybe TRBD1 (6 bases). From germline, CDR1 is SEHNR and CDR2 FQNEAQ (reference sequence). CDR3 length: 15 residues. V was cut by 1 base and J by 3 bases, with 12 bases left in between. The CDR3 coding sequence is TGTGCCAGCAGCTTAGGGTCGGCAGGGGACTATGGCTACACCTTC. This sequence encodes CASSLGSAGDYGYTF.

This clone came up once. The chain employs TRBV14 and TRBJ2-7; 7 bases map to TRBD1. The CDR3 has 15 amino acids. Germline assignment: CDR1 SGHDN and CDR2 FVKESK. Trimming removed 1 base from V and 0 bases from J; junction bases left unmatched: 3. The CDR3 here is CASSQARGFSYEQYF. DNA for the CDR3: TGTGCCAGCAGCCAAGCCAGGGGGTTCTCCTACGAGCAGTACTTC.

J is TRBJ2-4 and V is TRBV18, with D perhaps TRBD1 (6 bases). The V end was cut by 1 base, the J end by 0 bases, with 13 bases between. Germline CDR1 and CDR2: KGHSH and LQKENI. The CDR3 sequence is 17 residues long. DNA of the CDR3: TGTGCCAGCTCACCACGGACAGACAGACTAGCCAAAAACATTCAGTACTTC. Translation gives CASSPRTDRLAKNIQYF.

J is TRBJ2-2 and V is TRBV5-4, with 10 bases matching TRBD2. Germline values: CDR1 SGHNT, CDR2 YYREEE (reference sequence). The CDR3 runs to 17 residues. Trimming at V came to 4 bases and at J to 1 base, leaving 7 bases not matched to a gene. CDR3 residues: CASSVRASGGNTGELFF. The CDR3 nucleotides are TGTGCCAGCAGCGTTCGGGCTAGCGGGGGGAACACCGGGGAGCTGTTTTTT.

The CDR3 nucleotides are TGTGCCAGCAGTGAGCAGGGGGGCTCAGATACGCAGTATTTT. Its protein product is CASSEQGGSDTQYF. The chain links TRBV6-4 to TRBJ2-3, with D possibly TRBD1 on 7 matching bases. There are 14 residues in the CDR3. Per the germline V gene, CDR1 is MRHNA and CDR2 is SNTAGT. V gave up 3 bases and J gave up 4 bases, with 11 bases separating them.

J is TRBJ2-5 and V is TRBV18, with D possibly being TRBD2 (6 bases). Germline CDR1 and CDR2: KGHSH and LQKENI. Trimming shortened V by 3 bases and J by 0 bases, and 14 bases separated the two germline ends. The CDR3 contains 16 residues. The CDR3 DNA reads TGTGCCAGCTCACCTGCCCGGGACTCCCACCAAGAGACCCAGTACTTC. Translated, it gives CASSPARDSHQETQYF.

This chain connects TRBV7-2 to TRBJ2-1; 10 nucleotides align to TRBD1. The V segment lost 5 bases and the J segment 7 bases; nucleotides outside the gene matches: 5. Per germline, CDR1 SGHTA and CDR2 FQGNSA. CDR3 length: 14 amino acids. The DNA for the CDR3 is TGTGCCAGCAGCATAAGACAGGGGGCTAATGAGCAGTTCTTC. This sequence encodes CASSIRQGANEQFF.

V is TRBV28 and J is TRBJ1-6; D is ambiguous. Germline CDR1 and CDR2: MDHEN and SYDVKM. The CDR3 is made up of 13 amino acids. V gave up 6 bases and J gave up 7 bases, with 10 bases separating them. Here the CDR3 reads CASSDNSNSPLHF. DNA of the CDR3: TGTGCCAGCAGCGATAACAGCAATTCACCCCTCCACTTT. Combining the CDR3 with reference TRBV28 and TRBJ1-6 gives the whole variable domain DVKVTQSSRYLVKRTGEKVFLECVQDMDHENMFWYRQDPGLGLRLIYFSYDVKMKEKGDIPEGYSVSREKKERFSLILESASTNQTSMYLCASSDNSNSPLHFGNGTRLTVT.

The CDR3 nucleotides read TGTGCCAGCAGCTTAGGTGGCAGGGGGGCTGGAAACACCATATATTTT. This codes for CASSLGGRGAGNTIYF. The chain couples TRBV7-6 to TRBJ1-3; 7 nucleotides agree with TRBD1. This CDR3 has 16 amino acids. V shed 1 base, J shed 2 bases, and the junction held 5 bases outside the gene matches. Germline lookup yields CDR1 SGHVS and CDR2 FNYEAQ.

V and J are TRBV7-9 and TRBJ2-7; D is possibly TRBD2 (6 bases). The CDR3 contains 17 residues. V lost 4 bases and J 2 bases, leaving 21 bases between the germline ends. Germline assignment: CDR1 SEHNR and CDR2 FQNEAQ (reference sequence). The chain's CDR3 is CASSYPPRASDPYEQYF. CDR3 in DNA: TGTGCCAGCAGCTACCCCCCCAGGGCTAGCGACCCCTACGAGCAGTACTTC.

This chain joins TRBV7-2 and TRBJ2-5; TRBD1 might be the D (5 bases). V was clipped by 5 bases and J by 4 bases, with 11 bases between them. This CDR3 contains 13 residues. Per germline, CDR1 SGHTA and CDR2 FQGNSA. The CDR3 DNA is TGTGCCAGCAGCCCCGACAGACGAGAGACCCAGTACTTC. Translating it yields CASSPDRRETQYF.

The rearrangement uses TRBV5-1 and TRBJ2-3; TRBD2 matches 10 bases. Germline CDR1 and CDR2: SGHRS and YFSETQ. The CDR3 has 16 residues. Trimming took 4 bases from V and 3 from J; bases not matched to a gene: 8. Written as DNA, the CDR3 is TGCGCCAGCAGCGCACTACTAGCGGGAAGGACAGATACGCAGTATTTT. Translation gives CASSALLAGRTDTQYF.

This clone was observed a handful of times. V and J are TRBV5-6 and TRBJ2-2; unclear D gene. V was shortened by 2 bases and J by 3 bases, with 11 bases between the two germline ends. Looked up from germline, CDR1 is SGHDT and CDR2 is YYEEEE. The CDR3 extends over 15 amino acids. The CDR3: CASSFGDSDTGELFF. The CDR3 DNA reads TGTGCCAGCAGCTTCGGAGACTCGGACACCGGGGAGCTGTTTTTT.

The genes are TRBV10-3 and TRBJ1-2; D uncertain. The CDR3 extends over 14 amino acids. V gave up 3 bases and J gave up 0 bases, with 8 bases separating them. Germline V gene lookup returns CDR1 ENHRY and CDR2 SYGVKD. CDR3 protein: CAISDELANYGYTF. As DNA, the CDR3 is TGTGCCATCAGTGATGAGTTAGCTAACTATGGCTACACCTTC.

The V gene is TRBV18, the J gene TRBJ2-5; 13 positions match TRBD2. Losses at the gene ends were 3 bases for V and 6 bases for J; bases not matched to a gene: 7. CDR3 length: 16 amino acids. The germline V gene has CDR1 KGHSH and CDR2 LQKENI. Here the CDR3 reads CASSPPLAGGPKTQYF. As DNA, the CDR3 is TGTGCCAGCTCACCCCCACTAGCGGGAGGGCCTAAGACCCAGTACTTC.

V gene TRBV30 combines with J gene TRBJ2-3; 8 bases fit TRBD2. In germline, CDR1 is GTSNPN, CDR2 SVGIG (reference sequence). Unmatched junction bases numbered 4, after V lost 0 bases and J lost 2 bases. The CDR3 spans 15 residues. DNA for the CDR3: TGTGCCTGGAGTGTACTAGCGGTATACACAGATACGCAGTATTTT. Its protein is CAWSVLAVYTDTQYF. The whole variable domain, filled in from reference TRBV30 and TRBJ2-3, reads SQTIHQWPATLVQPVGSPLSLECTVEGTSNPNLYWYRQAAGRGLQLLFYSVGIGQISSEVPQNLSASRPQDRQFILSSKKLLLSDSGFYLCAWSVLAVYTDTQYFGPGTRLTVL.

V and J are TRBV25-1 and TRBJ2-3; possibly TRBD2 for D (6 bases). The CDR3 has 13 residues. The V end was cut by 4 bases, the J end by 4 bases, with 9 bases between. Per the germline V gene, CDR1 is MGHDK and CDR2 is SYGVNS. In DNA, the CDR3 is TGTGCCAGCAGTGGGAGGGACGCAGATACGCAGTATTTT. Protein: CASSGRDADTQYF.

Only one count was recorded for this clone. This chain uses TRBV3-1 (or the pseudogene TRBV3-2) with TRBJ2-3; 8 bases align to TRBD2. Germline V gene sequence: CDR1 LGHDT, CDR2 YNNKEL (reference sequence). V shed 6 bases, J shed 3 bases, and the junction held 5 bases outside the gene matches. This CDR3 is built from 14 residues. CDR3 in amino acids: CASRDSGTTDTQYF. The CDR3 region has the DNA TGTGCCAGCAGAGATAGCGGGACTACAGATACGCAGTATTTT.

This rearrangement joins TRBV2 to TRBJ1-2; D might be TRBD1 (5 bases). V was shortened by 2 bases and J by 7 bases, with 14 bases between the two germline ends. The CDR3 consists of 14 residues. Germline-derived CDR1 and CDR2 are SNHLY and FYNNEI. CDR3 in amino acids: CASSELSGSFGYTF. The CDR3 DNA follows: TGTGCCAGCAGTGAATTGTCAGGGTCCTTTGGCTACACCTTC.

This chain links TRBV28 with TRBJ2-1; 13 nucleotides line up with TRBD2. Germline trimming cut 10 bases from V and 4 bases from J; bases unmatched to any gene: 7. Germline V lookup: CDR1 MDHEN, CDR2 SYDVKM. The CDR3 totals 15 residues. CDR3 sequence (DNA): TGTGCCACCCCGGGACTAGCGGGAAAGTACAATGAGCAGTTCTTC. Translated, it gives CATPGLAGKYNEQFF.

The chain couples TRBV3-1 (or the pseudogene TRBV3-2) to TRBJ1-2; 9 bases match TRBD1. V was clipped by 4 bases and J by 6 bases; unmatched bases: 18. The CDR3 is 18 residues long. Germline V gene sequence: CDR1 LGHDT, CDR2 YNNKEL (reference sequence). CDR3 in DNA: TGTGCCAGCAGCCCATCCCTGGGACAGGGCCCCGGCGAGGATGGCTACACCTTC. Translating gives CASSPSLGQGPGEDGYTF.

The rearrangement links TRBV11-2 to TRBJ2-7; weak D call: TRBD2 (5 bases). Trimming left V 2 bases short and J 2 bases short, with 13 bases between. CDR1 is SGHAT, CDR2 FQNNGV, per germline. The CDR3 is 15 residues long. The CDR3 sequence: CASSLNPGLAYEQYF. CDR3 nucleotides: TGTGCCAGCAGCTTAAATCCGGGGTTAGCCTACGAGCAGTACTTC.

This chain connects TRBV7-2 to TRBJ2-3, with D perhaps matching TRBD2 (5 bases). Trimming left V 5 bases short and J 0 bases short, with 15 bases between. Germline CDR1 is SGHTA and CDR2 is FQGNSA. This CDR3 is 16 amino acids long. The CDR3 bases are TGTGCCAGCAGCACGTACCCGAGGGTCAGCACAGATACGCAGTATTTT. Translating it yields CASSTYPRVSTDTQYF. Supplemented by reference TRBV7-2 and TRBJ2-3, the full variable domain reads GAGVSQSPSNKVTEKGKDVELRCDPISGHTALYWYRQSLGQGLEFLIYFQGNSAPDKSGLPSDRFSAERTGGSVSTLTIQRTQQEDSAVYLCASSTYPRVSTDTQYFGPGTRLTVL.

CDR3 DNA: TGTGCCAGCTCGAAAGGGACTAGCGACACAGATACGCAGTATTTT. Translated, it gives CASSKGTSDTDTQYF. This chain connects TRBV7-3 to TRBJ2-3; the match to TRBD2 covers 10 bases. In germline, CDR1 is SGHTA, CDR2 FQGTGA. The length of the CDR3 is 15 residues. V shed 8 bases, J shed 2 bases, and the junction held 7 bases outside the gene matches. Filled out from reference TRBV7-3 and TRBJ2-3, the complete variable domain reads GAGVSQTPSNKVTEKGKYVELRCDPISGHTALYWYRQSLGQGPEFLIYFQGTGAADDSGLPNDRFFAVRPEGSVSTLKIQRTERGDSAVYLCASSKGTSDTDTQYFGPGTRLTVL.

V gene TRBV29-1 combines with J gene TRBJ2-5, with D perhaps matching TRBD1 (5 bases). This CDR3 comprises 13 residues. V lost 0 bases and J lost 2, with 7 bases in between. Germline-derived CDR1 and CDR2 are SQVTM and ANQGSEA. CDR3 loop: CSVEDRVQETQYF. DNA of the CDR3: TGCAGCGTTGAAGACAGGGTACAAGAGACCCAGTACTTC.

The chain joins TRBV4-1 to TRBJ1-4; the D gene is possibly TRBD1 (6 bases). The CDR3 covers 17 residues. Germline V gives CDR1 MGHRA, CDR2 YSYEKL. V lost 1 base to trimming and J lost 7 bases, with 19 bases between them. The CDR3 loop is CASSQVQGADSGEKLFF. Here the CDR3 DNA reads TGCGCCAGCAGCCAAGTACAGGGTGCGGATTCAGGTGAAAAACTGTTTTTT.

The rearrangement links TRBV7-9 to TRBJ1-1, with D maybe TRBD1 (6 bases). CDR1 and CDR2 (germline): SEHNR, FQNEAQ (reference sequence). The CDR3 loop spans 17 amino acids. The V gene lost 1 base and the J gene lost 2 bases, with 17 bases spanning the gap. The CDR3 sequence is CASSLVSHRGGNTEAFF. The CDR3 nucleotides read TGTGCCAGCAGCTTAGTATCCCACAGAGGGGGAAACACTGAAGCTTTCTTT. Variable domain in full (rest from reference TRBV7-9 and TRBJ1-1): DTGVSQNPRHKITKRGQNVTFRCDPISEHNRLYWYRQTLGQGPEFLTYFQNEAQLEKSRLLSDRFSAERPKGSFSTLEIQRTEQGDSAMYLCASSLVSHRGGNTEAFFGQGTRLTVV.

The chain recombines TRBV10-1 with TRBJ2-7, with D maybe TRBD1 (6 bases). Germline V gene sequence: CDR1 WNHNN, CDR2 SYGVQD (reference sequence). V was trimmed by 5 bases and J by 3 bases, leaving 17 bases between them. This CDR3 is 15 amino acids long. The CDR3 coding sequence is TGCGCCAGCAGTAGCTCACTTTTGGGACACTACGAGCAGTACTTC. This translates into CASSSSLLGHYEQYF.

The V call is TRBV6-5, the J call TRBJ2-1; 8 bases agree with TRBD2. The CDR3 covers 15 residues. V lost 4 bases to trimming and J lost 8 bases; unmatched junction nucleotides: 10. From germline, CDR1 is MNHEY and CDR2 SVGAGI. DNA of the CDR3: TGTGCCAGCAGTTCGGCGGGAGGAGGATCTTATGAGCAGTTCTTC. This translates into CASSSAGGGSYEQFF.